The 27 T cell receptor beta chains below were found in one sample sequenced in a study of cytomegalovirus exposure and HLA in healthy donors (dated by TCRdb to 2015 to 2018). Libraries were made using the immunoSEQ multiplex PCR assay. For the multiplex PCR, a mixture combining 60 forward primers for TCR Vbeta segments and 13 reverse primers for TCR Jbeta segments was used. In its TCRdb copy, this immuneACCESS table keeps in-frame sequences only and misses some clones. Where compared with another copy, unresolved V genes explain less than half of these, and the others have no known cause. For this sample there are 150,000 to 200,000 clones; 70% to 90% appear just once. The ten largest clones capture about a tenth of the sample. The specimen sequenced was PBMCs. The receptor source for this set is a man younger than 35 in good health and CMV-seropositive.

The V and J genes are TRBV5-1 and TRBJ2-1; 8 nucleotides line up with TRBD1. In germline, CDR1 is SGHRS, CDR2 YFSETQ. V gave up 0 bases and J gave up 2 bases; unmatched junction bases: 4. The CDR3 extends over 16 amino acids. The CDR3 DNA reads TGCGCCAGCAGCTTGGAATCAGGGGGCACCTACAATGAGCAGTTCTTC. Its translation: CASSLESGGTYNEQFF. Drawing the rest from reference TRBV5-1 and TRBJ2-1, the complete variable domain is KAGVTQTPRYLIKTRGQQVTLSCSPISGHRSVSWYQQTPGQGLQFLFEYFSETQRNKGNFPGRFSGRQFSNSRSEMNVSTLELGDSALYLCASSLESGGTYNEQFFGPGTRLTVL.

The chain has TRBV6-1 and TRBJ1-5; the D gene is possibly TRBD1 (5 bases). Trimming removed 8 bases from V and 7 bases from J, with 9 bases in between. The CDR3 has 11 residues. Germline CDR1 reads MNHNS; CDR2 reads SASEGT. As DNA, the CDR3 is TGTGCCAGCGGGGGGGAACAGCCCCAGCATTTT. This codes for CASGGEQPQHF.

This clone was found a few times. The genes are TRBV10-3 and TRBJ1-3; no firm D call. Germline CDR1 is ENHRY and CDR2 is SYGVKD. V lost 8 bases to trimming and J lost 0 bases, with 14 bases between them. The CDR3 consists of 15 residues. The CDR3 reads CAIGRTDFSGNTIYF. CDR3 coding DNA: TGTGCCATCGGGCGGACGGACTTCTCTGGAAACACCATATATTTT.

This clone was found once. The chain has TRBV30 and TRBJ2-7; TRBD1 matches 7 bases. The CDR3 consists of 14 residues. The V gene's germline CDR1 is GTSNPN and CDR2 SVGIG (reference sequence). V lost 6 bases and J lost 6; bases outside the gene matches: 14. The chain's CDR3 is CACQQGPIGGEQYF. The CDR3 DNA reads TGTGCCTGTCAACAGGGGCCCATTGGGGGCGAGCAGTACTTC.

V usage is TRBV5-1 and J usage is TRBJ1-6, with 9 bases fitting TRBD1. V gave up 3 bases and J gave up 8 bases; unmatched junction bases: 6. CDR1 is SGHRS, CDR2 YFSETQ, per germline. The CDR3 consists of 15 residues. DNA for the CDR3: TGCGCCAGCAGCTACGGGGGGACAGGGCATTCACCCCTCCACTTT. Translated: CASSYGGTGHSPLHF.

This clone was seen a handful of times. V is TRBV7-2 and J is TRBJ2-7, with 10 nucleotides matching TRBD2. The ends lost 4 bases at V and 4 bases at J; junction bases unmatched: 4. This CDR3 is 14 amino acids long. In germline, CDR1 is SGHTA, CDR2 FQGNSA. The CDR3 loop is CASSSIAGGYEQYF. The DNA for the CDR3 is TGTGCCAGCAGCTCCATAGCGGGGGGATACGAGCAGTACTTC.

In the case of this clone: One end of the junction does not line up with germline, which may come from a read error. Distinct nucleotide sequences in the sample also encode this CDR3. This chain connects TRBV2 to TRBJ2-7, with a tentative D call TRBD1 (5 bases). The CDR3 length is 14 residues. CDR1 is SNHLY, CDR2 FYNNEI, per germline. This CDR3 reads CASSDQGSSYEQYF. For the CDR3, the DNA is TGTGCTAGCAGTGATCAGGGTAGCTCCTACGAGCAGTACTTC.

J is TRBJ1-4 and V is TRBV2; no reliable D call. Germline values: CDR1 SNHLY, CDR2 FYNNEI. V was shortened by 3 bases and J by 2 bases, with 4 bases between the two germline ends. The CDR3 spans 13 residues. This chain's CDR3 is CASSDVTNEKLFF. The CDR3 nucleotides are TGTGCCAGCAGTGACGTCACTAATGAAAAACTGTTTTTT.

The CDR3 loop is CASSPLGSGNTIYF. CDR3 in DNA: TGTGCCAGCAGTCCCCTAGGATCTGGAAACACCATATATTTT. V is TRBV27 and J is TRBJ1-3; D not resolved. Germline CDR1 reads MNHEY; CDR2 reads SMNVEV (reference sequence). This CDR3 is 14 amino acids long. The V end was cut by 5 bases, the J end by 1 base, with 9 bases between.

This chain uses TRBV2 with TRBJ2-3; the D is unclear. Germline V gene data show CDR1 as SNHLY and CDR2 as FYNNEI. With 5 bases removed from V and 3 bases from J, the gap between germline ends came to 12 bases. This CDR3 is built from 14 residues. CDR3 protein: CASSRSVRTDTQYF. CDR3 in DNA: TGTGCCAGCAGTCGGAGTGTGAGAACAGATACGCAGTATTTT.

The CDR3 DNA is TGTGCCAGCAGTTTATTTGCGCGGATGGAGCAGTACTTC. Residues: CASSLFARMEQYF. This chain connects TRBV27 to TRBJ2-5; D gene unclear. Looked up from germline, CDR1 is MNHEY and CDR2 is SMNVEV (reference sequence). V lost 1 base to trimming and J lost 11 bases, with 14 bases between them. CDR3 size: 13 residues.

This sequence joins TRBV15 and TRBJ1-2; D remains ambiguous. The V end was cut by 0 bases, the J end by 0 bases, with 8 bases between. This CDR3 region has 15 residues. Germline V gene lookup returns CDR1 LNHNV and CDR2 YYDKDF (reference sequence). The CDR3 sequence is CATSRDRGSNYGYTF. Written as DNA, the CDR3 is TGTGCCACCAGCAGAGATCGAGGGTCTAACTATGGCTACACCTTC. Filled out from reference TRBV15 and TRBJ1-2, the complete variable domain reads DAMVIQNPRYQVTQFGKPVTLSCSQTLNHNVMYWYQQKSSQAPKLLFHYYDKDFNNEADTPDNFQSRRPNTSFCFLDIRSPGLGDTAMYLCATSRDRGSNYGYTFGSGTRLTVV.

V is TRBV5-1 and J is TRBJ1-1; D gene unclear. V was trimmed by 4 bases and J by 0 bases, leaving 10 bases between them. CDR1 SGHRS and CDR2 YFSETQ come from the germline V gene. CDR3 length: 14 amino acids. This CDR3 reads CASSRDKLNTEAFF. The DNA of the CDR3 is TGCGCCAGCAGCCGTGACAAACTGAACACTGAAGCTTTCTTT.

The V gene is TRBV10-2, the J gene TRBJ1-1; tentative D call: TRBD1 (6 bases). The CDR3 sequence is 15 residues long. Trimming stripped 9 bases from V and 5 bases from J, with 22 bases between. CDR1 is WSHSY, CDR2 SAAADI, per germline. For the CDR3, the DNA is TGCGCCAGTCGAACAGGGCTTCATGGGGAGACTGAAGCTTTCTTT. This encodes CASRTGLHGETEAFF.

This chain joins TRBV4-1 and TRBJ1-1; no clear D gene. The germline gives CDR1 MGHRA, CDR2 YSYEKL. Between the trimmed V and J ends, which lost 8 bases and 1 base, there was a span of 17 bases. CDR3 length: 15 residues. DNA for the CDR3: TGCGCCAGCCACGCTAAGACGGCAGGGAACACTGAAGCTTTCTTT. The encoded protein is CASHAKTAGNTEAFF.

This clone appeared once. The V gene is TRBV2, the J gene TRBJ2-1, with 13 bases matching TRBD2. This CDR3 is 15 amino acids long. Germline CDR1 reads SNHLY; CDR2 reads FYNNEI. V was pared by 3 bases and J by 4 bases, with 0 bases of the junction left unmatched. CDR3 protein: CASSETSGGYNEQFF. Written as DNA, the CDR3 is TGTGCCAGCAGTGAGACTAGCGGGGGGTACAATGAGCAGTTCTTC.

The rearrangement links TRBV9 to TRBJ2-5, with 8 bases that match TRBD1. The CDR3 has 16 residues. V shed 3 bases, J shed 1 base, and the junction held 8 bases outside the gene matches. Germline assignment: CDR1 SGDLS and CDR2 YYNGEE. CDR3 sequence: CASSDDRGYLQETQYF. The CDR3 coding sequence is TGTGCCAGCAGCGATGACAGGGGATACCTCCAAGAGACCCAGTACTTC.

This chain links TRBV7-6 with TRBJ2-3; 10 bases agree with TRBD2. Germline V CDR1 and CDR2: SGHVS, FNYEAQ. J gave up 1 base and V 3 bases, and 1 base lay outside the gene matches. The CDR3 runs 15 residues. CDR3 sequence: CASSFLAGGTDTQYF. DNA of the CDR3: TGTGCCAGCAGCTTTCTAGCGGGGGGCACAGATACGCAGTATTTT.

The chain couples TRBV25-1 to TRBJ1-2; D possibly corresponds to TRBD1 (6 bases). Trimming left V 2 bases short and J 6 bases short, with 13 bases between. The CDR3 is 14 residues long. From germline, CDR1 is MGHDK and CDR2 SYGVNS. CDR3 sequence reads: CASSEVVNRDGYTF. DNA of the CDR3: TGTGCCAGCAGTGAAGTGGTAAACAGGGATGGCTACACCTTC.

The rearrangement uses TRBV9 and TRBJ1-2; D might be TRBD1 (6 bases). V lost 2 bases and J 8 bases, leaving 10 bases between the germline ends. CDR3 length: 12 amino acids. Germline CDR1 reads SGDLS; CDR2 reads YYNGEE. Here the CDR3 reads CASSVTGQGYTF. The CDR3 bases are TGTGCCAGCAGCGTCACAGGGCAAGGCTACACCTTC.

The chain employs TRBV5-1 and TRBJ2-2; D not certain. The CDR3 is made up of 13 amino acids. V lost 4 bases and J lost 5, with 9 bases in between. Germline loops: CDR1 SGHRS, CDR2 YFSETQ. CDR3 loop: CASSPIRTGELFF. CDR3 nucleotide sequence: TGCGCCAGCAGCCCTATCCGGACCGGGGAGCTGTTTTTT.

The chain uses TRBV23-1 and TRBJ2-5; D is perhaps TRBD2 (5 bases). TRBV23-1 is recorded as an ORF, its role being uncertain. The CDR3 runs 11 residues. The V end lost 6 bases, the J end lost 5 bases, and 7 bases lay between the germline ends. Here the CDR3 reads CASSRGETQYF. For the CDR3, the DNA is TGCGCCAGCAGCCGAGGGGAGACCCAGTACTTC.

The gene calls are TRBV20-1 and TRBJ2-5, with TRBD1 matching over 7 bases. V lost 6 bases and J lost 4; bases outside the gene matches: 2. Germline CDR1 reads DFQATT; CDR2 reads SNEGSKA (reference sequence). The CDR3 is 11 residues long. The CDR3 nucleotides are TGCAGTGCGAGACAGGGAGAGACCCAGTACTTC. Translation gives CSARQGETQYF.

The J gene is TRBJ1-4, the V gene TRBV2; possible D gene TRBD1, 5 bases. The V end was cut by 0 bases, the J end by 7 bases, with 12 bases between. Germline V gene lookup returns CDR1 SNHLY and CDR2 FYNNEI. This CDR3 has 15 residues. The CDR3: CASSEAQGVGEKLFF. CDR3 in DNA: TGTGCCAGCAGTGAAGCTCAGGGTGTCGGTGAAAAACTGTTTTTT.

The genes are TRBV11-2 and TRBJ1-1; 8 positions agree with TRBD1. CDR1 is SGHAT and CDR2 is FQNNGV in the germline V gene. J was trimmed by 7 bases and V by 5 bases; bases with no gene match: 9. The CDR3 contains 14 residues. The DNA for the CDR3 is TGTGCCAGCAGCCTCCCCGGGACAGGAAATGAAGCTTTCTTT. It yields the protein CASSLPGTGNEAFF.

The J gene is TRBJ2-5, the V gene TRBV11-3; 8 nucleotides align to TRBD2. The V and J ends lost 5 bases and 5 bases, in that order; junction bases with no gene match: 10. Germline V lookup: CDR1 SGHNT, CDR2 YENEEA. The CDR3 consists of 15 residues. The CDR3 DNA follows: TGTGCCAGCAGCGCCAGCGGGGGCCCTCCTGAGACCCAGTACTTC. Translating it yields CASSASGGPPETQYF.

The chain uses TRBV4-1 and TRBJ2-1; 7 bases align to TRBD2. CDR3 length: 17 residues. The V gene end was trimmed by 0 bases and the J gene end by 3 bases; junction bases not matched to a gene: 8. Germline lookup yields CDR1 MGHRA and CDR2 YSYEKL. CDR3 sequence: CASSQDPQRGSYNEQFF. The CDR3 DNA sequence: TGCGCCAGCAGCCAAGATCCCCAGCGGGGCAGCTACAATGAGCAGTTCTTC.